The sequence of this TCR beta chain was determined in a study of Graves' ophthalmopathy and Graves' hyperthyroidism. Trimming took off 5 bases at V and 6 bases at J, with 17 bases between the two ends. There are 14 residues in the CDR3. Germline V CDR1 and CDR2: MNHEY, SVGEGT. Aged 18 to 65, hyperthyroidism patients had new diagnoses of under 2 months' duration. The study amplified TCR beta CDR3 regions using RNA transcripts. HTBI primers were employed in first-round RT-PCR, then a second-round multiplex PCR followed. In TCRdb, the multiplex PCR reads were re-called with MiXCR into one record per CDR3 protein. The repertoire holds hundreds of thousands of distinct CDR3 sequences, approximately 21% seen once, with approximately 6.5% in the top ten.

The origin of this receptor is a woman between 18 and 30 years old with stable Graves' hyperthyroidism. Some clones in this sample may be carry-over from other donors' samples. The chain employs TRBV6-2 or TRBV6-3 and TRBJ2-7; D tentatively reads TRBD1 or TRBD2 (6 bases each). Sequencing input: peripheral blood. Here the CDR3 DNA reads TGTGCCAGCAGTGGGGGGCACTTCTCCCTCGAGCAGTACTTC. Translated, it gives CASSGGHFSLEQYF.